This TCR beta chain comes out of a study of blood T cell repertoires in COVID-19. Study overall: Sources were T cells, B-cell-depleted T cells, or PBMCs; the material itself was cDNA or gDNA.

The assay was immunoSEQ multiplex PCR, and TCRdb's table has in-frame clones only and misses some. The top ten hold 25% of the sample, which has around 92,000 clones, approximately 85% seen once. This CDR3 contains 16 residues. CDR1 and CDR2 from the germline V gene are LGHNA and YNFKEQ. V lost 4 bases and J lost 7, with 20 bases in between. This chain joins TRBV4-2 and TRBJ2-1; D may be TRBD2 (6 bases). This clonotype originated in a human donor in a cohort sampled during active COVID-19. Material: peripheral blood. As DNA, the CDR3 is TGTGCCAGCAGCCTCGCCCATGGGGGGATTAGGAATGAGCAGTTCTTC. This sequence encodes CASSLAHGGIRNEQFF.